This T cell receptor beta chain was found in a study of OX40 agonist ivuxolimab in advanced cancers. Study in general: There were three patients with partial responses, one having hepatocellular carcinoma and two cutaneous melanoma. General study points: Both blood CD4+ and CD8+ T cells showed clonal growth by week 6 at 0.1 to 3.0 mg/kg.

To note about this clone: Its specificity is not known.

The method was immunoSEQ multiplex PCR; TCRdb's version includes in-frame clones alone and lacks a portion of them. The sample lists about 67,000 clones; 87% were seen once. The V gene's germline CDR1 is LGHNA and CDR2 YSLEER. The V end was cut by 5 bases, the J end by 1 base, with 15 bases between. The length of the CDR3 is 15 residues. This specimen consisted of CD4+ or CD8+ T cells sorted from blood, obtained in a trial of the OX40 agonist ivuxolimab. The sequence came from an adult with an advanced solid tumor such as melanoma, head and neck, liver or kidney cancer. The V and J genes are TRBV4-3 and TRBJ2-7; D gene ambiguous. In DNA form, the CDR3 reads TGCGCCAGCAGCTTGTTCCCCCAGGCATCCTACGAGCAGTACTTC. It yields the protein CASSLFPQASYEQYF.